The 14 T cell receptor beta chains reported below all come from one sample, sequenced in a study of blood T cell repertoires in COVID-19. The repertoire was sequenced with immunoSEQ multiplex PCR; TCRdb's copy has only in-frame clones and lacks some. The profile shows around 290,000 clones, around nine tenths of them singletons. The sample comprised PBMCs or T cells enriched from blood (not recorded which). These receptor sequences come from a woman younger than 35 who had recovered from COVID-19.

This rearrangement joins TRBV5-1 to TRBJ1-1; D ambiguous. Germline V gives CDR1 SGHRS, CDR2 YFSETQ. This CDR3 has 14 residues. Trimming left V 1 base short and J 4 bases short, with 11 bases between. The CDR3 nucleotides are TGCGCCAGCAGCTTGCTTGGGGAGGGCACTGAAGCTTTCTTT. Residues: CASSLLGEGTEAFF.

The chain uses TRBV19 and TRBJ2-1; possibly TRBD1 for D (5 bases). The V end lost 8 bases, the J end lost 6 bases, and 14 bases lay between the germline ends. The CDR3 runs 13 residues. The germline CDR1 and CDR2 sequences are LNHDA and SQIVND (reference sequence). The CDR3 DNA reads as TGTGCCAGTTTACCAGGGTTAGGCAATGAGCAGTTCTTC. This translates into CASLPGLGNEQFF.

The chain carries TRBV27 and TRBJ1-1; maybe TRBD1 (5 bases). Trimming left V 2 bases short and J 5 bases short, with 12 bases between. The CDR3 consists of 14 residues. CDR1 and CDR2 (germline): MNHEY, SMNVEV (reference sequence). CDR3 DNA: TGTGCCAGCAGTTTAGGGGGGTTGGGGACTGAAGCTTTCTTT. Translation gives CASSLGGLGTEAFF.

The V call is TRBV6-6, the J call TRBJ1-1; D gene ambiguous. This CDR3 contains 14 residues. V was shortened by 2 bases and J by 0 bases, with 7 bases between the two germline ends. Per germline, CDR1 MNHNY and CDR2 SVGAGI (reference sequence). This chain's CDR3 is CASSYGGMNTEAFF. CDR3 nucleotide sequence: TGTGCCAGCAGTTACGGCGGTATGAACACTGAAGCTTTCTTT.

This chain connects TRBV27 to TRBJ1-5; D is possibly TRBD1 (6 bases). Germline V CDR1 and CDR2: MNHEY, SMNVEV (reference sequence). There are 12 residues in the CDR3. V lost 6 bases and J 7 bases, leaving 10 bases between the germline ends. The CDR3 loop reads CASRTGGQPQHF. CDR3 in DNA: TGTGCCAGCAGGACAGGCGGGCAGCCCCAGCATTTT.

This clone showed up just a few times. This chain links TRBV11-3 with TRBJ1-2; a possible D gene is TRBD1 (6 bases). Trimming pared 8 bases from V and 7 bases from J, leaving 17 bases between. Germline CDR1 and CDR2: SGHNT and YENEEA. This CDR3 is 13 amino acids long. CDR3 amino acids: CASGGSSWGGYTF. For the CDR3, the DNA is TGTGCCAGCGGGGGCTCCTCATGGGGTGGCTACACCTTC.

As DNA, the CDR3 is TGTGCCATCAGTGTGACAGTCAGTCAGCCCCAGCATTTT. Translating it yields CAISVTVSQPQHF. This rearrangement joins TRBV10-3 to TRBJ1-5, with a weak D call TRBD1 (5 bases). Trimming pared 4 bases from V and 6 bases from J, leaving 10 bases between. Germline V gene lookup returns CDR1 ENHRY and CDR2 SYGVKD. This CDR3 region has 13 residues.

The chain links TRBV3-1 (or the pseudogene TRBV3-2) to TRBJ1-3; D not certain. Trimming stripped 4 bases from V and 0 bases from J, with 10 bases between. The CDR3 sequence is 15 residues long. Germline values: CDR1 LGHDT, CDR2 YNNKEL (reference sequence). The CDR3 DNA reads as TGTGCCAGCAGCCTTGGACTGGCCTCTGGAAACACCATATATTTT. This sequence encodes CASSLGLASGNTIYF.

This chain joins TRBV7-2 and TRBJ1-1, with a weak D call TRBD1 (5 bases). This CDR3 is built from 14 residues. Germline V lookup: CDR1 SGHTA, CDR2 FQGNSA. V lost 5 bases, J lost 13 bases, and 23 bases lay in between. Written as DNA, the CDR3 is TGTGCCAGCAGCCAACAACGGACATCCTCCCGAGGTTTCTTT. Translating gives CASSQQRTSSRGFF.

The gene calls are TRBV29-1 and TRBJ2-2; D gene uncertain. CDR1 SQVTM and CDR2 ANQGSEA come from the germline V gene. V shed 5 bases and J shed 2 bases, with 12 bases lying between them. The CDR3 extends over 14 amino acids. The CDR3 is CSVFFQSNTGELFF. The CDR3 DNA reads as TGCAGCGTTTTTTTTCAGTCTAACACCGGGGAGCTGTTTTTT.

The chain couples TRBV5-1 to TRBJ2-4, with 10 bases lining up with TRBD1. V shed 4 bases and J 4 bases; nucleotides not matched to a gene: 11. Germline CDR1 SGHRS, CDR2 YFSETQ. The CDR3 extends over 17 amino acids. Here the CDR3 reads CASSRRDRGLKKNIQYF. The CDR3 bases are TGCGCCAGCAGCCGCCGGGACAGGGGACTGAAAAAAAACATTCAGTACTTC.

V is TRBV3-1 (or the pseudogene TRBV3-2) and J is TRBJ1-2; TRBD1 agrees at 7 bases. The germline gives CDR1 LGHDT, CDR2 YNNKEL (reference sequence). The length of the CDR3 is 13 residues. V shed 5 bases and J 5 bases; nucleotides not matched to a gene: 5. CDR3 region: CASSAWDSYGYTF. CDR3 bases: TGTGCCAGCAGCGCATGGGACAGTTATGGCTACACCTTC.

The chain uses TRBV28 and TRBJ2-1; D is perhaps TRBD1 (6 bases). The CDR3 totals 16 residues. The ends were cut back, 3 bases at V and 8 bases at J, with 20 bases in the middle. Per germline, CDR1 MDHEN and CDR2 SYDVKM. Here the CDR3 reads CASSFSDRPPVDEQFF. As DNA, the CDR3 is TGTGCCAGCAGTTTTAGTGACAGGCCCCCGGTGGATGAGCAGTTCTTC. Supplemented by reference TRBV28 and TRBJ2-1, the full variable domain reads DVKVTQSSRYLVKRTGEKVFLECVQDMDHENMFWYRQDPGLGLRLIYFSYDVKMKEKGDIPEGYSVSREKKERFSLILESASTNQTSMYLCASSFSDRPPVDEQFFGPGTRLTVL.

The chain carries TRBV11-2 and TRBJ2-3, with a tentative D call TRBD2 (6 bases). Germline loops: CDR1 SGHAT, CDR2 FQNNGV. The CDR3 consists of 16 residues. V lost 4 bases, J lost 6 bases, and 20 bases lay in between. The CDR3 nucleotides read TGTGCCAGCAGCTCCCGACTAGAGGCCCTGGGGGATACGCAGTATTTT. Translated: CASSSRLEALGDTQYF.